These 3 T cell receptor beta chains were all obtained from the same sample, sequenced in a study of blood T cell repertoires in COVID-19. Some clones are missing from TCRdb's copy, which holds only in-frame ones; the method was immunoSEQ multiplex PCR. The sample carries approximately 380,000 clones, about 88% recorded once. The specimen was PBMCs or T cells enriched from blood (not recorded which). These receptors were obtained from a woman between 18 and 30 years old who had recovered from COVID-19.

The rearrangement joins TRBV7-2 to TRBJ2-5; 9 bases align to TRBD2. CDR1 and CDR2 (germline): SGHTA, FQGNSA. The CDR3 covers 18 residues. V trimming: 4 bases; J trimming: 2 bases; junction bases outside the gene matches: 14. The chain's CDR3 is CASSSRGLLAGLQETQYF. CDR3 nucleotide sequence: TGTGCCAGCAGCTCGAGGGGGCTTCTAGCGGGGCTACAAGAGACCCAGTACTTC. The whole variable domain, filled in from reference TRBV7-2 and TRBJ2-5, reads GAGVSQSPSNKVTEKGKDVELRCDPISGHTALYWYRQSLGQGLEFLIYFQGNSAPDKSGLPSDRFSAERTGGSVSTLTIQRTQQEDSAVYLCASSSRGLLAGLQETQYFGPGTRLLVL.

This sequence joins TRBV19 and TRBJ1-2; D gene unclear. CDR3 length: 12 residues. Trimming pared 2 bases from V and 6 bases from J, leaving 7 bases between. Germline V gene data show CDR1 as LNHDA and CDR2 as SQIVND (reference sequence). The CDR3 region has the DNA TGTGCCAGTAGTATATCCGGGGATGGCTACACCTTC. Its translation: CASSISGDGYTF.

The gene calls are TRBV21-1 and TRBJ1-1; the table names TRBD1, a call not compared with the DNA. TRBV21-1 is noted as a pseudogene. The CDR3 covers 17 residues. The CDR3 DNA follows: TGTGCCAGCAGCAATCACCTAGGGGACACCCTGAACACTGAAGCTTTCTTT. It codes for CASSNHLGDTLNTEAFF.